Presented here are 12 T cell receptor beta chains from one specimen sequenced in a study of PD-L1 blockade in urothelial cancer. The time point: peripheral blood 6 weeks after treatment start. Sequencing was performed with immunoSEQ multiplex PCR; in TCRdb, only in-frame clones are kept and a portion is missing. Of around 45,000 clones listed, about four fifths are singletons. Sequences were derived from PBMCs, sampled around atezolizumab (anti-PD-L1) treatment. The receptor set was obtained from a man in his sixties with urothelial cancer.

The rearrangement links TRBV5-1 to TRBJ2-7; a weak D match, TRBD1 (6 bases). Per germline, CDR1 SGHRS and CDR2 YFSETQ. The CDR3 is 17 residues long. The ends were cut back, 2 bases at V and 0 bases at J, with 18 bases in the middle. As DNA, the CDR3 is TGCGCCAGCAGCTTACTGTTTGTGGGGGCCATCTCCTACGAGCAGTACTTC. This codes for CASSLLFVGAISYEQYF. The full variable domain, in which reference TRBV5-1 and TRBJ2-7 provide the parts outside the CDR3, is KAGVTQTPRYLIKTRGQQVTLSCSPISGHRSVSWYQQTPGQGLQFLFEYFSETQRNKGNFPGRFSGRQFSNSRSEMNVSTLELGDSALYLCASSLLFVGAISYEQYFGPGTRLTVT.

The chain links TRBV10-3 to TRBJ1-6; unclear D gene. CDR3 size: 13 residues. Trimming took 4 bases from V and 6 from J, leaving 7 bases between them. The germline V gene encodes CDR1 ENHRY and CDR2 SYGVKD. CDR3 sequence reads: CAISVGLNSPLHF. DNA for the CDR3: TGTGCCATCAGTGTGGGCCTTAATTCACCCCTCCACTTT.

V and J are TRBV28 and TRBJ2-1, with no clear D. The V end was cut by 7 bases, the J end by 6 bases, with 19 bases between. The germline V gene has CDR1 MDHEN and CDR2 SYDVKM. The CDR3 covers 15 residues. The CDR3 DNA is TGTGCCAGCACCCCCTCTGGCGCGGTTTCCAATGAGCAGTTCTTC. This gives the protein CASTPSGAVSNEQFF.

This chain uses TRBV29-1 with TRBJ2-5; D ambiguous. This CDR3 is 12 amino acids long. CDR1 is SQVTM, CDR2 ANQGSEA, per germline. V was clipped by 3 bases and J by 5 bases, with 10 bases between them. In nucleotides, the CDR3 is TGCAGCGTTGACGCAGGTCGGGAGACCCAGTACTTC. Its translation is CSVDAGRETQYF.

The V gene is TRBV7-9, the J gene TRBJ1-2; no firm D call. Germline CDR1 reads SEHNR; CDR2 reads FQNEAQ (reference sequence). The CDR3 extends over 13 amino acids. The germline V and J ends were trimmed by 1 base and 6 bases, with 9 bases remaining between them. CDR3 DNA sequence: TGTGCCAGCAGCTTAGGGCAGTCCCATGGCTACACCTTC. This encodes CASSLGQSHGYTF.

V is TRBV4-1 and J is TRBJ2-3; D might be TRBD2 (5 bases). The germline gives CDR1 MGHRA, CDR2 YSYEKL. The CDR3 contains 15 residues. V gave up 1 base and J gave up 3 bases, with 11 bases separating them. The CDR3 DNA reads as TGCGCCAGCAGCCAAGTCCGGGGAGTGACAGATACGCAGTATTTT. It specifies CASSQVRGVTDTQYF.

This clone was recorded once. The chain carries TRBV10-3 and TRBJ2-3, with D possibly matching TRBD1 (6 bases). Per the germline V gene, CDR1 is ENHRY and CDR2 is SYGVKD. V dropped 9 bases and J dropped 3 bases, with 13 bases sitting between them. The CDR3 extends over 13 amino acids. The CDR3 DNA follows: TGTGCCATAGCACAGGGCCGGACAGATACGCAGTATTTT. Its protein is CAIAQGRTDTQYF.

CDR3: CASSFTGVGDIQYF. As DNA, the CDR3 is TGCGCCAGCAGCTTTACAGGGGTAGGAGACATTCAGTACTTC. V usage is TRBV5-1 and J usage is TRBJ2-4; TRBD1 agrees at 7 bases. The junction had 7 bases not matched to a gene; V was cut back by 2 bases and J by 8 bases. Germline values: CDR1 SGHRS, CDR2 YFSETQ. The CDR3 spans 14 residues.

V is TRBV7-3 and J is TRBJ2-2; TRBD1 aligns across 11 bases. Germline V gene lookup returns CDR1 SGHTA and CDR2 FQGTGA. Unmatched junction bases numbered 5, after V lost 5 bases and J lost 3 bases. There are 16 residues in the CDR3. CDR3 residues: CASSPGTGGDTGELFF. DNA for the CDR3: TGTGCCAGCAGCCCCGGGACAGGGGGAGACACCGGGGAGCTGTTTTTT.

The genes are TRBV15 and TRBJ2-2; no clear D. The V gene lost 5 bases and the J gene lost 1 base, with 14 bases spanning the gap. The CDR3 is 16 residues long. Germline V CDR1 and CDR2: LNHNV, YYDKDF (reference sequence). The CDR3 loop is CATSVQAPQNTGELFF. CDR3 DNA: TGTGCCACCAGCGTTCAGGCGCCCCAGAACACCGGGGAGCTGTTTTTT.

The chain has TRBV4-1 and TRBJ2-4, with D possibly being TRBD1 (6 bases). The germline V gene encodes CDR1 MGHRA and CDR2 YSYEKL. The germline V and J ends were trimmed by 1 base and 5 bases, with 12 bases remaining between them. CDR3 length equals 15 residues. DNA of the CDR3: TGCGCCAGCAGCCAAGGCCCAGGGGCCGAAAACATTCAGTACTTC. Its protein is CASSQGPGAENIQYF.

The CDR3 DNA reads TGTGCCAGTAGTATGGCGGGGGGCCACAATGAGCAGTTCTTC. Protein: CASSMAGGHNEQFF. This chain links TRBV19 with TRBJ2-1; 8 positions agree with TRBD2. The V and J ends lost 3 bases and 5 bases, in that order; junction bases with no gene match: 3. CDR3 length: 14 amino acids. The germline gives CDR1 LNHDA, CDR2 SQIVND (reference sequence).